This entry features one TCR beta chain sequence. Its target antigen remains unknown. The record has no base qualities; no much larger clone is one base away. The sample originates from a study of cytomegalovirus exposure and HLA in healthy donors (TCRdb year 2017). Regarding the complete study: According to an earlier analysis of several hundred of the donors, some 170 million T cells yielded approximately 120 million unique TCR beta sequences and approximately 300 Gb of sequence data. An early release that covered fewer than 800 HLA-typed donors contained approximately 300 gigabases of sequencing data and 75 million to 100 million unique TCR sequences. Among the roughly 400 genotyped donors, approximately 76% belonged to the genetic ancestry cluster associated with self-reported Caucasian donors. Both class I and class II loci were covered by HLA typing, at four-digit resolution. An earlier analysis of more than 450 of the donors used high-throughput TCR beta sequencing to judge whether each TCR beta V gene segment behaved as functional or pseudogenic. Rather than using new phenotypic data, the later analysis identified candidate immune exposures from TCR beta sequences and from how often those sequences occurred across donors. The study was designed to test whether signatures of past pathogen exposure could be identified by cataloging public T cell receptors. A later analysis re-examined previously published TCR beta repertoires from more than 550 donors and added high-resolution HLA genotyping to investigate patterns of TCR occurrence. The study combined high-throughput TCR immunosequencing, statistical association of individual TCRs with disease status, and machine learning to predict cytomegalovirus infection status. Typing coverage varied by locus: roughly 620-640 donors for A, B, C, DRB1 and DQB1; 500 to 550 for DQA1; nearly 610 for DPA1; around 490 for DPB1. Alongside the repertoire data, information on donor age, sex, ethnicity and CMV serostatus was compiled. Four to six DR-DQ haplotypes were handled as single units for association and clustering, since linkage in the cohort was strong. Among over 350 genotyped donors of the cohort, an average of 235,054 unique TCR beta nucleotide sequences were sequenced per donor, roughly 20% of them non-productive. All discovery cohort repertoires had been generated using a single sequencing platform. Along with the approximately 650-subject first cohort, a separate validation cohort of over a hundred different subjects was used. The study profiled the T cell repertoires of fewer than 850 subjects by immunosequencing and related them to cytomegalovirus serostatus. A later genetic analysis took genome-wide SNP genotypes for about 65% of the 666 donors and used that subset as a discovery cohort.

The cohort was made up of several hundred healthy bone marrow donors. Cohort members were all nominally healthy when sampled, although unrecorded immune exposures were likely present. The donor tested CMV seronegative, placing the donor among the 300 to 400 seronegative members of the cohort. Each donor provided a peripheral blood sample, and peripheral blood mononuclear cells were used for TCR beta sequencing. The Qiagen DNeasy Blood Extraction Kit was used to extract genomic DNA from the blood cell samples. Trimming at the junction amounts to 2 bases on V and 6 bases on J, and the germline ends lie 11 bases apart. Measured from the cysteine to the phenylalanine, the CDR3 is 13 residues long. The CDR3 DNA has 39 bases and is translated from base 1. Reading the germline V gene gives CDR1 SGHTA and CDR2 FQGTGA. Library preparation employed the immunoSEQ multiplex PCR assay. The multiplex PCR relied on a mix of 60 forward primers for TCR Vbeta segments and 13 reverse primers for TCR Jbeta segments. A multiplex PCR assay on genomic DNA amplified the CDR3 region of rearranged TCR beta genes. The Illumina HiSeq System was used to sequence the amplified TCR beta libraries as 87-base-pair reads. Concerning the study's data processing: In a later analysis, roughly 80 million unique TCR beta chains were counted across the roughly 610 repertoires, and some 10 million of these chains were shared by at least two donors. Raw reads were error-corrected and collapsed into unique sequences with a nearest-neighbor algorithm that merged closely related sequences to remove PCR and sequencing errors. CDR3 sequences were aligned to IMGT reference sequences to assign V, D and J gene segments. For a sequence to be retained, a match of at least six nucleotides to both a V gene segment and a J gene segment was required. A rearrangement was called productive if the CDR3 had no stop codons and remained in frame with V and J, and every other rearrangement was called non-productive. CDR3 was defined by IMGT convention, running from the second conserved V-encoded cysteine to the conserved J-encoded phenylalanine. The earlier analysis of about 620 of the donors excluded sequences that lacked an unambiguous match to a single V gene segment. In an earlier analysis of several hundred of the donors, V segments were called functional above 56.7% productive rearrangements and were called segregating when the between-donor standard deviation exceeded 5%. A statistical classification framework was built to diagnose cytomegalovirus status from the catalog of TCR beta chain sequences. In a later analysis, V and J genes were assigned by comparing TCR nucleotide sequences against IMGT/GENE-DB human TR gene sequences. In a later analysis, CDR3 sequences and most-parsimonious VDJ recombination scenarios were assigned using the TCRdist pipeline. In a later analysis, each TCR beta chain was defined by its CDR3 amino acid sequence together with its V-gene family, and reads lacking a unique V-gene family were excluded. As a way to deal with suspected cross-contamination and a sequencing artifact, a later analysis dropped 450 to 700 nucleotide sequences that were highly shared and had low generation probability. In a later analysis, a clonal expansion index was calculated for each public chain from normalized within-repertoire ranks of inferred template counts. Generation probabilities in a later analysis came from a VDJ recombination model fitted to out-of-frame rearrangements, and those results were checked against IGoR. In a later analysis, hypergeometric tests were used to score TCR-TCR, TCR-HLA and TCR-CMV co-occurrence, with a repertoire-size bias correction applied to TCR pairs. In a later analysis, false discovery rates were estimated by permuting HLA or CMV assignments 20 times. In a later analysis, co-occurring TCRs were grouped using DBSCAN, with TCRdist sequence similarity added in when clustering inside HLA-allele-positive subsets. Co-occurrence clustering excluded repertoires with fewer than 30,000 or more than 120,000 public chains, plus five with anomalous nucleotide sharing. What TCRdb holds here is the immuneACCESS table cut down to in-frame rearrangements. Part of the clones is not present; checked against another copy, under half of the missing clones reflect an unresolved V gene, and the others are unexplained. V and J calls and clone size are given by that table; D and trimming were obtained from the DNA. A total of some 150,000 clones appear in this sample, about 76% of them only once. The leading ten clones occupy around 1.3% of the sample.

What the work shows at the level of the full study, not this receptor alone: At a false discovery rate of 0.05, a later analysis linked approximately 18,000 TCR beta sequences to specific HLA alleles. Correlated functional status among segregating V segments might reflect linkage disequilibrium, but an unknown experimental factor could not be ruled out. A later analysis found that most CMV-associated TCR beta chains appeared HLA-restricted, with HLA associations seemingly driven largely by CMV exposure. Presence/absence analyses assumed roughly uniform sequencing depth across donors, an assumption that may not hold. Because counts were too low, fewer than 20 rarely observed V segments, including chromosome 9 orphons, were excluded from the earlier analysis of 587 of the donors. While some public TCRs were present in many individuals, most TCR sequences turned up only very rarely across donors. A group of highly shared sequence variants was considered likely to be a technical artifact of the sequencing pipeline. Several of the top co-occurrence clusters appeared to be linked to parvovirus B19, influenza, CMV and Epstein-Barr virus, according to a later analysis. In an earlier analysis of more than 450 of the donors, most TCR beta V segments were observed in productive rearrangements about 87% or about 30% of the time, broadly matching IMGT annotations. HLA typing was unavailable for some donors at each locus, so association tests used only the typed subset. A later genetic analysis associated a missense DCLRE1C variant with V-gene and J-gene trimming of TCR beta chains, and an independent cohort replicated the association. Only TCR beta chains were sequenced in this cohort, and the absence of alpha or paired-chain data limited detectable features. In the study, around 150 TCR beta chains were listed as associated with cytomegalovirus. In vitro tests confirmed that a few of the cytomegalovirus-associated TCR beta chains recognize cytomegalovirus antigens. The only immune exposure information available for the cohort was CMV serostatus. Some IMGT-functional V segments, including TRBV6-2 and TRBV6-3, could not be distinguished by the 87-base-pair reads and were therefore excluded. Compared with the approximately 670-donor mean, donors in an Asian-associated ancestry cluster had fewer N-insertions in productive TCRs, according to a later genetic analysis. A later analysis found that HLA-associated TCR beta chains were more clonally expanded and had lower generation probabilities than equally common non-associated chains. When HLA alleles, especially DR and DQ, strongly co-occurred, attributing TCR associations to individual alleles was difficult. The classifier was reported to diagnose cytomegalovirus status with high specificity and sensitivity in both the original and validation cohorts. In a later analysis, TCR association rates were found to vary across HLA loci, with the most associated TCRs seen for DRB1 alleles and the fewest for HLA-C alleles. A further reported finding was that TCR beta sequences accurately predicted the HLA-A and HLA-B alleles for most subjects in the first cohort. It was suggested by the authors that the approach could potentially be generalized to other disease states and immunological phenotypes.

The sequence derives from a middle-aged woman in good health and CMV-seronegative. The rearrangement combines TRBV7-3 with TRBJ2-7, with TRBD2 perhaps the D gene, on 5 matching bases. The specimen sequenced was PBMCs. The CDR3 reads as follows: CASSLGGLGEQYF. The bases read TGTGCCAGCAGCTTAGGCGGACTGGGCGAGCAGTACTTC.